The clone carrying this T cell receptor (beta chain) was detected many times. Its cognate antigen is unknown. The data stem from a study of T cell repertoires in cytomegalovirus infection. TCRdb re-called the reads with MiXCR, one entry per CDR3 protein. The sample comprises 800,000 to 950,000 distinct CDR3 sequences, over 25% of which are singletons, and roughly 12% rests with the top ten. Trimming left V 6 bases short and J 4 bases short, with 6 bases between. Germline loops: CDR1 SNHLY, CDR2 FYNNEI. The CDR3 length is 11 residues. The V and J genes are TRBV2 and TRBJ1-2; weak D call: TRBD1 (5 bases). This clonotype originated in a human donor in good health (CMV status not recorded). Some clones in this sample may be carry-over from other donors' samples. Sequences were derived from cultured CD8+ T cells from PBMCs, sampled from culture after CMV antigen stimulation. CDR3 DNA: TGTGCCAGCAGGACAGCCTATGGCTACACCTTC. The encoded protein is CASRTAYGYTF.